Listed below are T cell receptor beta chains from one sample, sequenced in a study of blood T cell repertoires in COVID-19. The repertoire was sequenced with immunoSEQ multiplex PCR; TCRdb's copy has only in-frame clones and lacks some. The table includes over 150,000 clones, just under 85% detected once. What was sequenced was peripheral blood. These receptors all stem from a woman over 75 with COVID-19, enrolled during active disease. CDR3s include the opening cysteine and the closing phenylalanine or tryptophan. The order of the fields is clone size, V gene, D gene, J gene, CDR3 protein, CDR3 DNA. D genes are given only for firm matches. Clone size is given for some rows only: seen once, a few or many times, or a class if the clone is expanded.

>.|TRBV3-1/TRBV3-2|.|TRBJ1-6
CASSPILGLPLHF
TGTGCCAGCAGCCCGATATTGGGACTACCCCTCCACTTT
>.|TRBV11-2|TRBD2|TRBJ2-7
CASSHLTSGSGKNEQYF
TGTGCCAGCAGCCACTTGACTAGCGGGAGTGGGAAGAACGAGCAGTACTTC
>.|TRBV9|.|TRBJ2-1
CASSVGGGHEQFF
TGTGCCAGCAGCGTAGGGGGCGGTCATGAGCAGTTCTTC
>.|TRBV5-1|.|TRBJ1-3
CASSLRATLSGNTIYF
TGCGCCAGCAGCTTGCGAGCGACGCTCTCTGGAAACACCATATATTTT
>once|TRBV27|.|TRBJ1-2
CASSLTGNYGYTF
TGTGCCAGCAGTTTAACAGGGAACTATGGCTACACCTTC
>.|TRBV19|.|TRBJ2-7
CASSPVGAFYEQYF
TGTGCCAGTAGTCCCGTAGGGGCTTTCTACGAGCAGTACTTC
>few|TRBV19|TRBD1|TRBJ2-2
CASSAFRMDRTNTGELFF
TGTGCCAGTAGCGCCTTCAGAATGGACAGGACGAACACCGGGGAGCTGTTTTTT
>.|TRBV28|TRBD1|TRBJ1-2
CASSFGRDSYGYTF
TGTGCCAGCAGTTTCGGCCGGGACAGCTATGGCTACACCTTC
>once|TRBV28|.|TRBJ1-4
CASSRGGQNEKLFF
TGTGCCAGCAGTAGGGGTGGCCAGAATGAAAAACTGTTTTTT
>few|TRBV30|TRBD1|TRBJ1-5
CAWEGQGRASFQPQHF
TGTGCCTGGGAGGGACAGGGCCGCGCGTCTTTTCAGCCCCAGCATTTT
>.|TRBV19|.|TRBJ2-7
CASSRTRTGYEQYF
TGTGCCAGTTCCCGGACACGCACCGGTTACGAGCAGTACTTC
>.|TRBV18|.|TRBJ2-5
CASSPASERETQYF
TGTGCCAGCTCACCGGCTAGTGAGCGAGAGACCCAGTACTTC
>.|TRBV3-1/TRBV3-2|TRBD2|TRBJ2-7
CASSPDSDGRANEQYF
TGTGCCAGCAGCCCCGACTCAGACGGGAGGGCCAACGAGCAGTACTTC
>.|TRBV9|TRBD2|TRBJ2-3
CASSVRGDPIFTDTQYF
TGTGCCAGCAGCGTCCGGGGGGATCCAATTTTCACAGATACGCAGTATTTT
>.|TRBV19|TRBD1|TRBJ2-5
CASSSRQGAWETQYF
TGTGCCAGTAGTTCCCGGCAGGGGGCATGGGAGACCCAGTACTTC
>.|TRBV6-2/TRBV6-3|.|TRBJ1-5
CASSYGGGAVRANQPQHF
TGTGCCAGCAGTTACGGTGGGGGGGCCGTAAGGGCCAATCAGCCCCAGCATTTT
>.|TRBV6-2/TRBV6-3|.|TRBJ2-1
CASSPASDEQFF
TGTGCCAGCAGTCCCGCTAGTGATGAGCAGTTCTTC
>.|TRBV4-1|TRBD1|TRBJ2-6
CASSQAPTGAGANVLTF
TGCGCCAGCAGCCAAGCGCCAACAGGGGCTGGGGCCAACGTCCTGACTTTC
>medium-sized|TRBV5-4|.|TRBJ1-2
CASSAGTRDPAYGYTF
TGTGCCAGCAGCGCGGGGACCCGGGACCCGGCCTATGGCTACACCTTC
>.|TRBV28|.|TRBJ1-2
CASSSTGTYGYTF
TGTGCCAGCAGTTCTACAGGGACCTATGGCTACACCTTC
>.|TRBV10-3|.|TRBJ1-3
CAISEGAGSGNTIYF
TGTGCCATCAGTGAGGGGGCCGGCTCTGGAAACACCATATATTTT
>.|TRBV7-2|TRBD1|TRBJ1-1
CASSLDRVTEAFF
TGTGCCAGCAGTCTGGACAGGGTCACTGAAGCTTTCTTT
>.|TRBV5-4|.|TRBJ2-4
CASTLRGYGAKNIQYF
TGTGCCAGCACCCTAAGGGGGTACGGGGCCAAAAACATTCAGTACTTC
>once|TRBV10-3|.|TRBJ1-1
CATHGIINTEAFF
TGTGCCACTCACGGGATCATTAACACTGAAGCTTTCTTT
>.|TRBV7-9|TRBD2|TRBJ2-7
CASSFKIAGGLREQYF
TGTGCCAGCAGCTTCAAGATAGCGGGGGGGTTGCGGGAGCAGTACTTC
>.|TRBV3-1/TRBV3-2|.|TRBJ1-2
CASSHTGNYGYTF
TGTGCCAGCAGCCATACAGGGAACTATGGCTACACCTTC
>.|TRBV16|.|TRBJ1-2
CASSSSDYGYTF
TGTGCCAGCAGCTCTTCAGACTATGGCTACACCTTC